Following are 17 T cell receptor beta chains from one sample sequenced in a study of shared clonotypes between healthy human individuals (dated by TCRdb to between 2020 and 2021). The library was obtained by the immunoSEQ multiplex PCR assay. TCRdb retrieved this table from immuneACCESS and kept in-frame rearrangements only. Not all clones are present; in checked studies, unresolved V genes account for under half, and no reason is known for the remainder. Counted in this sample were around 990,000 clones; roughly 80% of them appeared once. Approximately 0.9% of the sample is taken by the ten largest. Sequenced sample: memory CD4+ T cells from PBMCs. The label giving this sample's cell subset or site can be read as: CD45RA-negative fraction. The source of these receptors is a young man in good health. Some clones in this sample may be carry-over from other donors' samples.

This chain connects TRBV30 to TRBJ2-3, with 7 bases matching TRBD1. The junction had 0 bases not matched to a gene; V was cut back by 0 bases and J by 0 bases. This CDR3 region has 14 residues. CDR1 is GTSNPN and CDR2 is SVGIG in the germline V gene (reference sequence). This CDR3 reads CAWSVQGSTDTQYF. The DNA for the CDR3 is TGTGCCTGGAGTGTACAGGGGAGCACAGATACGCAGTATTTT.

The CDR3 loop is CSVETGTRSDEQYF. For the CDR3, the DNA is TGCAGCGTCGAAACCGGGACTAGAAGCGACGAGCAGTACTTC. V is TRBV29-1 and J is TRBJ2-7, with 8 bases aligning to TRBD2. V shed 6 bases and J 5 bases; nucleotides not matched to a gene: 12. The V gene's germline CDR1 is SQVTM and CDR2 ANQGSEA. This CDR3 contains 14 residues.

CDR3 sequence reads: CASSLGMVPDTQYF. The CDR3 bases are TGTGCCAGCAGCTTAGGGATGGTCCCAGATACGCAGTATTTT. This sequence joins TRBV7-2 and TRBJ2-3; no reliable D call. Germline loops: CDR1 SGHTA, CDR2 FQGNSA. CDR3 length equals 14 residues. V was shortened by 1 base and J by 4 bases, with 9 bases between the two germline ends.

This clone appeared a single time. This chain links TRBV2 with TRBJ2-5; 13 bases match TRBD2. With 6 bases clipped from V and 4 bases from J, the junction kept 17 bases outside the gene matches. CDR3 length: 19 amino acids. CDR1 is SNHLY, CDR2 FYNNEI, per germline. CDR3 residues: CASRALGLAGVYGIETQYF. The CDR3 bases are TGTGCCAGCAGAGCACTTGGACTAGCGGGAGTATATGGGATAGAGACCCAGTACTTC.

Only a few counts were recorded for this clone. V and J are TRBV5-4 and TRBJ2-7; D is unresolved. The CDR3 spans 15 residues. The V gene lost 4 bases and the J gene lost 1 base, with 15 bases spanning the gap. CDR1 is SGHNT, CDR2 YYREEE, per germline (reference sequence). CDR3 bases: TGTGCCAGCAGCCAGGCGGTTTACTCATCCTACGAGCAGTACTTC. This encodes CASSQAVYSSYEQYF.

This clone was counted once. The chain carries TRBV28 and TRBJ2-3, with TRBD1 matching over 9 bases. This CDR3 has 17 residues. From germline, CDR1 is MDHEN and CDR2 SYDVKM. The V gene end was trimmed by 1 base and the J gene end by 6 bases; junction bases not matched to a gene: 11. The CDR3 loop is CASSLYRRQGEGDTQYF. The CDR3 bases are TGTGCCAGCAGTTTATACCGCAGACAGGGGGAAGGCGATACGCAGTATTTT.

This clone occurred a few times. A much larger clone lies a single base off, so this may be a read error. As the CDR3 is not closed by the conserved phenylalanine or tryptophan, this likely results from a read error. The CDR3 sequence is CAWAGQNSYEQYL. CDR3 coding DNA: TGTGCCTGGGCGGGACAAAACTCCTACGAGCAGTACCTC. The chain couples TRBV30 to TRBJ2-7, with D perhaps assigned TRBD1 or TRBD2 (6 bases each). V shed 5 bases and J shed 0 bases, with 11 bases lying between them. Per the germline V gene, CDR1 is GTSNPN and CDR2 is SVGIG (reference sequence). The CDR3 length is 13 residues.

This clone has more than one count but fewer than ten. This chain links TRBV9 with TRBJ2-7; D possibly uses TRBD1 or TRBD2 (5 bases each). The germline V gene has CDR1 SGDLS and CDR2 YYNGEE. The CDR3 contains 13 residues. V was trimmed by 8 bases and J by 3 bases, leaving 15 bases between them. CDR3 sequence (DNA): TGTGCCAGTGCCGGGACGGGGAGCTACGAGCAGTACTTC. This translates into CASAGTGSYEQYF.

The chain couples TRBV2 to TRBJ2-3; TRBD2 is a possible D gene (6 bases). Per the germline V gene, CDR1 is SNHLY and CDR2 is FYNNEI. V dropped 4 bases and J dropped 0 bases, with 11 bases sitting between them. This CDR3 is 15 amino acids long. The CDR3 region has the DNA TGTGCCAGCAGTGGTGGGGACTTTAGCACAGATACGCAGTATTTT. Translation: CASSGGDFSTDTQYF.

The CDR3 here is CASSSILGGGNEQYF. The CDR3 DNA reads TGTGCCAGCAGCTCCATTTTGGGGGGTGGTAACGAGCAGTACTTC. The genes are TRBV11-2 and TRBJ2-7, with D maybe TRBD2 (6 bases). Germline V CDR1 and CDR2: SGHAT, FQNNGV. The length of the CDR3 is 15 residues. Trimming shortened V by 4 bases and J by 5 bases, and 18 bases separated the two germline ends.

This chain joins TRBV11-2 and TRBJ2-7, with D perhaps being TRBD1 or TRBD2 (5 bases each). Trimming removed 2 bases from V and 0 bases from J, with 8 bases in between. This CDR3 is built from 14 residues. The germline V gene has CDR1 SGHAT and CDR2 FQNNGV. The CDR3 sequence: CASSLSGASYEQYF. For the CDR3, the DNA is TGTGCCAGCAGCTTATCCGGGGCCTCCTACGAGCAGTACTTC.

The chain joins TRBV6-5 to TRBJ1-2; the D is unclear. The V gene's germline CDR1 is MNHEY and CDR2 SVGAGI. V lost 0 bases and J lost 6, with 14 bases in between. The CDR3 is made up of 15 amino acids. The CDR3 DNA follows: TGTGCCAGCAGTTACTCGCAGTCGGATGTAAATGGCTACACCTTC. Translating it yields CASSYSQSDVNGYTF.

This chain links TRBV5-1 with TRBJ2-6; unclear D gene. Germline V CDR1 and CDR2: SGHRS, YFSETQ. The CDR3 runs 15 residues. V was cut by 2 bases and J by 2 bases, with 8 bases left in between. As DNA, the CDR3 is TGCGCCAGCAGCTTTTTTGGGACTGGGGCCAACGTCCTGACTTTC. Translated: CASSFFGTGANVLTF. Using reference TRBV5-1 and TRBJ2-6 for the parts outside the CDR3, the full variable domain is KAGVTQTPRYLIKTRGQQVTLSCSPISGHRSVSWYQQTPGQGLQFLFEYFSETQRNKGNFPGRFSGRQFSNSRSEMNVSTLELGDSALYLCASSFFGTGANVLTFGAGSRLTVL.

There are many counts of this clone. V gene TRBV6-6 combines with J gene TRBJ2-5, with a possible D match to TRBD2 (5 bases). Looked up from germline, CDR1 is MNHNY and CDR2 is SVGAGI (reference sequence). This CDR3 comprises 12 residues. V lost 6 bases and J lost 4, with 9 bases in between. In nucleotides, the CDR3 is TGTGCCAGCAGCGTTCGGGGAGAGACCCAGTACTTC. This gives the protein CASSVRGETQYF.

The rearrangement links TRBV7-9 to TRBJ2-5; D not certain. Trimming left V 5 bases short and J 5 bases short, with 9 bases between. In germline, CDR1 is SEHNR, CDR2 FQNEAQ (reference sequence). The CDR3 extends over 12 amino acids. The CDR3 nucleotides read TGTGCCAGCAGCCCGTTGGGGGAGACCCAGTACTTC. This codes for CASSPLGETQYF. Filled out from reference TRBV7-9 and TRBJ2-5, the complete variable domain reads DTGVSQNPRHKITKRGQNVTFRCDPISEHNRLYWYRQTLGQGPEFLTYFQNEAQLEKSRLLSDRFSAERPKGSFSTLEIQRTEQGDSAMYLCASSPLGETQYFGPGTRLLVL.

The chain is built from TRBV7-9 and TRBJ1-2; D ambiguous. V gave up 1 base and J gave up 3 bases, with 6 bases separating them. CDR3 size: 13 residues. The V gene's germline CDR1 is SEHNR and CDR2 FQNEAQ (reference sequence). The CDR3 loop is CASSLGEYYGYTF. In DNA form, the CDR3 reads TGTGCCAGCAGCTTAGGAGAATACTATGGCTACACCTTC.

The V call is TRBV6-5, the J call TRBJ2-3; D is unclear. The V gene's germline CDR1 is MNHEY and CDR2 SVGAGI. The CDR3 loop spans 13 amino acids. Trimming took off 6 bases at V and 0 bases at J, with 7 bases between the two ends. The CDR3 coding sequence is TGTGCCAGCAGAGGATACAGCACAGATACGCAGTATTTT. Encoded protein: CASRGYSTDTQYF.